These 32 T cell receptor beta chains were all obtained from the same sample, sequenced in a study of beta chain features in type 1 diabetes. Antigen specificity for these receptors is unknown. Every isolated RNA sample was fully reverse transcribed, so sequencing captured expressed TCRB transcripts. TCRdb's table, derived via immunoSEQ multiplex PCR, lists solely in-frame clones and lacks some. The data hold some 700,000 clones, with 13% observed a single time. Findings and caveats of the study: TCRB CDR3 length was moderately but significantly reduced in all four CD4+ subsets of Type 1 diabetes patients.

Material for sequencing was naive CD4+ T cells from blood. The receptors here all came from a man between 18 and 35 years old with type 1 diabetes.

This clone was found a few times. CDR3: CASLSGVAGEDEQFF. The DNA for the CDR3 is TGTGCCAGCCTCTCCGGCGTAGCGGGGGAGGATGAGCAGTTCTTC. The V and J genes are TRBV6-1 and TRBJ2-1; 9 nucleotides agree with TRBD2. The germline CDR1 and CDR2 sequences are MNHNS and SASEGT. V shed 8 bases and J 8 bases; nucleotides not matched to a gene: 13. The CDR3 is made up of 15 amino acids.

Turning to this clone: Different DNA sequences within this sample yield the same CDR3. This sequence joins TRBV29-1 and TRBJ1-1, with D unresolved. The CDR3 has 13 amino acids. V was cut by 6 bases and J by 0 bases, with 11 bases left in between. Germline assignment: CDR1 SQVTM and CDR2 ANQGSEA. CDR3 in DNA: TGCAGCGTCGCCGGACGGATGAACACTGAAGCTTTCTTT. It translates to CSVAGRMNTEAFF.

This clone was recorded a few times. The rearrangement joins TRBV5-4 to TRBJ1-1; no firm D call. The CDR3 length is 14 residues. Between the trimmed V and J ends, which lost 7 bases and 4 bases, there was a span of 17 bases. CDR1 and CDR2 (germline): SGHNT, YYREEE (reference sequence). CDR3 bases: TGTGCCAGCGGTACGAGTGAAAGATCCACTGAAGCTTTCTTT. Its translation: CASGTSERSTEAFF.

The V and J genes are TRBV14 and TRBJ1-1, with a weak D call TRBD1 (5 bases). The CDR3 is 13 residues long. The germline gives CDR1 SGHDN, CDR2 FVKESK. The germline V and J ends were trimmed by 6 bases and 1 base, with 9 bases remaining between them. For the CDR3, the DNA is TGTGCCAGCAGTCCGGGGGGGAACACTGAAGCTTTCTTT. Translated, it gives CASSPGGNTEAFF.

This clone occurred a few times. The chain employs TRBV28 and TRBJ2-7; D remains ambiguous. The V gene's germline CDR1 is MDHEN and CDR2 SYDVKM. This CDR3 comprises 11 residues. V was cut by 6 bases and J by 3 bases, with 6 bases left in between. The CDR3 DNA reads TGTGCCAGCAGGATAAACTACGAGCAGTACTTC. Amino acids: CASRINYEQYF.

V is TRBV4-3 and J is TRBJ1-4, with no clear D. CDR3 length: 14 residues. The ends were cut back, 1 base at V and 4 bases at J, with 7 bases in the middle. The V gene's germline CDR1 is LGHNA and CDR2 YSLEER. The CDR3 coding sequence is TGCGCCAGCAGCCAAGTACTGATTAATGAAAAACTGTTTTTT. It encodes CASSQVLINEKLFF.

There are a few counts of this clone. Other DNA sequences within the sample encode an identical CDR3. This chain links TRBV20-1 with TRBJ1-2; D remains unclear. Germline lookup yields CDR1 DFQATT and CDR2 SNEGSKA (reference sequence). There are 11 residues in the CDR3. Trimming removed 5 bases at V and 4 bases at J, with 8 bases between. DNA of the CDR3: TGCAGTGCTTCCCGGGGCTATGGCTACACCTTC. Residues: CSASRGYGYTF.

This clone was detected a few times. The rearrangement joins TRBV30 to TRBJ2-7, with TRBD1 matching 7 bases. CDR1 is GTSNPN and CDR2 is SVGIG in the germline V gene (reference sequence). The CDR3 covers 12 residues. Losses at the gene ends were 7 bases for V and 5 bases for J; bases not matched to a gene: 8. CDR3 DNA: TGTGCCTTTACAGGGGATCCGGACGAGCAGTACTTC. It specifies CAFTGDPDEQYF.

Note on this clone: This sample includes further DNA sequences coding for the same CDR3. The chain carries TRBV5-1 and TRBJ1-1; no definite D call. CDR1 is SGHRS and CDR2 is YFSETQ in the germline V gene. V was cut by 2 bases and J by 1 base, with 9 bases left in between. The CDR3 runs to 14 residues. The CDR3 region is CASSFSGRNTEAFF. The CDR3 bases are TGCGCCAGCAGCTTCAGTGGGAGGAACACTGAAGCTTTCTTT.

This clone was detected a few times. The rearrangement uses TRBV14 and TRBJ2-3; D might be TRBD2 (7 bases). Trimming removed 4 bases at V and 1 base at J, with 9 bases between. This CDR3 contains 14 residues. Germline V lookup: CDR1 SGHDN, CDR2 FVKESK. CDR3 sequence (DNA): TGTGCCAGCAGCCGCGGGGGCCGCACAGATACGCAGTATTTT. Protein: CASSRGGRTDTQYF.

This chain joins TRBV7-2 and TRBJ1-1, with 11 bases fitting TRBD1. Per germline, CDR1 SGHTA and CDR2 FQGNSA. J lost 10 bases, V lost 4 bases, and 8 bases had no gene match. The CDR3 has 14 amino acids. CDR3 DNA sequence: TGTGCCAGCAGCTCCGGACAGGGGGCACTTGGAGCTTTCTTT. It yields the protein CASSSGQGALGAFF.

This clone was counted between two and nine times. The chain carries TRBV18 and TRBJ1-3; no reliable D call. The CDR3 runs to 16 residues. Germline CDR1 reads KGHSH; CDR2 reads LQKENI. V was trimmed by 0 bases and J by 0 bases, leaving 9 bases between them. CDR3 coding DNA: TGTGCCAGCTCACCACCGATCGGGCCCTCTGGAAACACCATATATTTT. Its translation: CASSPPIGPSGNTIYF.

CDR3 region: CASSHSAGQETQYF. Here the CDR3 DNA reads TGTGCCAGCAGCCACTCGGCGGGCCAAGAGACCCAGTACTTC. The rearrangement joins TRBV4-2 to TRBJ2-5, with TRBD2 as a possible D gene (5 bases). Trimming took 3 bases from V and 1 from J, leaving 9 bases between them. CDR3 length: 14 residues. Germline V gives CDR1 LGHNA, CDR2 YNFKEQ.

This clone was observed a few times. The rearrangement uses TRBV5-1 and TRBJ1-2; tentatively, D is TRBD1 (6 bases). Germline lookup yields CDR1 SGHRS and CDR2 YFSETQ. Trimming took off 1 base at V and 5 bases at J, with 18 bases between the two ends. The CDR3 is 16 residues long. The DNA for the CDR3 is TGCGCCAGCAGCTTGACATCCCAGGGGCCGGATTATGGCTACACCTTC. Protein product: CASSLTSQGPDYGYTF.

V is TRBV28 and J is TRBJ2-7; 9 bases line up with TRBD1. The CDR3 is 14 amino acids. Germline V lookup: CDR1 MDHEN, CDR2 SYDVKM. Unmatched junction bases numbered 5, after V lost 3 bases and J lost 5 bases. CDR3 sequence reads: CASSLLQGADEQYF. The CDR3 bases are TGTGCCAGCAGTTTGCTACAGGGGGCAGACGAGCAGTACTTC.

This clone was counted between two and nine times. The chain links TRBV2 to TRBJ1-1; D is unclear. CDR1 SNHLY and CDR2 FYNNEI come from the germline V gene. V lost 7 bases and J lost 7, with 10 bases in between. CDR3 length: 11 amino acids. CDR3 nucleotide sequence: TGTGCCAGCATTCTAGCGGGTGAAGCTTTCTTT. Encoded protein: CASILAGEAFF.

This chain connects TRBV7-9 to TRBJ2-1; 8 bases fit TRBD2. V dropped 5 bases and J dropped 5; count of bases not matched to a gene: 11. The germline CDR1 and CDR2 sequences are SEHNR and FQNEAQ (reference sequence). CDR3 length: 16 residues. The CDR3 spells CASSPPASGRNNEQFF. In nucleotides, the CDR3 is TGTGCCAGCAGCCCGCCCGCTAGCGGGCGAAACAATGAGCAGTTCTTC.

The chain employs TRBV7-9 and TRBJ2-1; 10 nucleotides line up with TRBD2. Germline CDR1 reads SEHNR; CDR2 reads FQNEAQ (reference sequence). J was trimmed by 9 bases and V by 1 base; bases with no gene match: 3. CDR3 length: 14 residues. CDR3 region: CASSLGLAGAEQFF. In DNA, the CDR3 is TGTGCCAGCAGCTTAGGGCTAGCGGGGGCTGAGCAGTTCTTC. Using reference TRBV7-9 and TRBJ2-1 for the parts outside the CDR3, the full variable domain is DTGVSQNPRHKITKRGQNVTFRCDPISEHNRLYWYRQTLGQGPEFLTYFQNEAQLEKSRLLSDRFSAERPKGSFSTLEIQRTEQGDSAMYLCASSLGLAGAEQFFGPGTRLTVL.

This chain connects TRBV4-1 to TRBJ2-2, with TRBD1 matching 7 bases. With 5 bases clipped from V and 3 bases from J, the junction kept 6 bases outside the gene matches. The CDR3 is 15 residues long. CDR1 is MGHRA, CDR2 YSYEKL, per germline. The CDR3 sequence: CASSEGQRYTGELFF. The CDR3 DNA reads TGCGCCAGCAGCGAGGGACAGCGATACACCGGGGAGCTGTTTTTT.

A few counts support this clone. The rearrangement joins TRBV20-1 to TRBJ2-1; no clear D. Deletions cut 2 bases from V and 7 bases from J, with 6 bases between. Germline CDR1 reads DFQATT; CDR2 reads SNEGSKA (reference sequence). This CDR3 spans 11 amino acids. The CDR3 loop is CSARFVNEQFF. CDR3 sequence (DNA): TGCAGTGCTAGATTCGTGAATGAGCAGTTCTTC.

This clone was picked up a small number of times. V usage is TRBV9 and J usage is TRBJ1-1, with D unresolved. The germline V gene encodes CDR1 SGDLS and CDR2 YYNGEE. This CDR3 region has 14 residues. Trimming shortened V by 0 bases and J by 6 bases, and 12 bases separated the two germline ends. CDR3 DNA sequence: TGTGCCAGCAGCGTAGTGCCCGGGGTATCTGAAGCTTTCTTT. Amino acid sequence: CASSVVPGVSEAFF.

This clone was observed a few times. The chain uses TRBV19 and TRBJ2-1; perhaps TRBD2 as D (6 bases). CDR1 and CDR2 from the germline V gene are LNHDA and SQIVND (reference sequence). This CDR3 has 10 amino acids. Trimming left V 9 bases short and J 10 bases short, with 10 bases between. The CDR3 coding sequence is TGTGCCAGCGCCCGGGAGGAGCAGTTCTTC. It yields the protein CASAREEQFF.

The gene calls are TRBV30 and TRBJ1-2; D possibly corresponds to TRBD1 (6 bases). Germline V gene data show CDR1 as GTSNPN and CDR2 as SVGIG (reference sequence). CDR3 size: 13 residues. Trimming pared 1 base from V and 2 bases from J, leaving 8 bases between. CDR3 sequence reads: CAWSGGGNYGYTF. DNA for the CDR3: TGTGCCTGGAGTGGCGGGGGCAACTATGGCTACACCTTC.

This clone was detected a few times. V and J are TRBV7-8 and TRBJ2-3; 8 nucleotides agree with TRBD2. The length of the CDR3 is 14 residues. J was trimmed by 6 bases and V by 1 base; bases with no gene match: 3. CDR1 and CDR2 from the germline V gene are SGHVS and FQNEAQ. CDR3 amino acids: CASSLGLAMDTQYF. Here the CDR3 DNA reads TGTGCCAGCAGCTTAGGACTAGCGATGGATACGCAGTATTTT.

The chain combines TRBV6-6 with TRBJ1-3; the D gene is possibly TRBD1 (6 bases). CDR3 length: 13 residues. Germline V gene lookup returns CDR1 MNHNY and CDR2 SVGAGI (reference sequence). Trimming shortened V by 11 bases and J by 0 bases, and 11 bases separated the two germline ends. CDR3 sequence reads: CAARTVSGNTIYF. CDR3 nucleotide sequence: TGTGCCGCCCGGACAGTCTCTGGAAACACCATATATTTT.

This clone was recorded a few times. Different DNA sequences within this sample yield the same CDR3. The chain uses TRBV5-1 and TRBJ1-2; D remains ambiguous. The CDR3 runs to 13 residues. V dropped 0 bases and J dropped 3 bases, with 6 bases sitting between them. The germline gives CDR1 SGHRS, CDR2 YFSETQ. CDR3 bases: TGCGCCAGCAGCTTGGGGCCTGACTATGGCTACACCTTC. Amino acids: CASSLGPDYGYTF.

In this sample, this clone turned up a few times. The rearrangement uses TRBV10-3 and TRBJ1-2; no reliable D call. The CDR3 runs to 12 residues. Looked up from germline, CDR1 is ENHRY and CDR2 is SYGVKD. Trimming took off 6 bases at V and 1 base at J, with 6 bases between the two ends. This chain's CDR3 is CAIRSLNYGYTF. CDR3 nucleotides: TGTGCCATCAGAAGCCTTAACTATGGCTACACCTTC.

The V call is TRBV30, the J call TRBJ2-7; TRBD1 agrees at 8 bases. The CDR3 has 13 residues. The trim removed 4 bases at V and 6 bases at J, leaving 8 bases unmatched. Germline CDR1 is GTSNPN and CDR2 is SVGIG (reference sequence). The CDR3 DNA reads TGTGCCTGGACCCATGGACAGGGCGGCGAGCAGTACTTC. It yields the protein CAWTHGQGGEQYF.

This clone was detected only a few times. The V gene is TRBV30, the J gene TRBJ1-2; 7 positions agree with TRBD1. The V and J ends lost 0 bases and 0 bases, in that order; junction bases with no gene match: 4. CDR1 GTSNPN and CDR2 SVGIG come from the germline V gene (reference sequence). The CDR3 covers 15 residues. The CDR3 region has the DNA TGTGCCTGGAGTGTAAGGACAGGAACTAACTATGGCTACACCTTC. It encodes CAWSVRTGTNYGYTF.

About this clone itself: Other DNA sequences within the sample encode an identical CDR3. The chain combines TRBV7-2 with TRBJ1-2; 7 bases are shared with TRBD1. The V segment lost 1 base and the J segment 7 bases; nucleotides outside the gene matches: 3. This CDR3 has 13 residues. Per the germline V gene, CDR1 is SGHTA and CDR2 is FQGNSA. This CDR3 reads CASSLGQGRGYTF. In nucleotides, the CDR3 is TGTGCCAGCAGCTTAGGACAGGGACGTGGCTACACCTTC. Complete variable domain (other parts from reference TRBV7-2 and TRBJ1-2): GAGVSQSPSNKVTEKGKDVELRCDPISGHTALYWYRQSLGQGLEFLIYFQGNSAPDKSGLPSDRFSAERTGGSVSTLTIQRTQQEDSAVYLCASSLGQGRGYTFGSGTRLTVV.

The rearrangement uses TRBV5-1 and TRBJ2-1, with D tentatively TRBD2 (6 bases). V was trimmed by 0 bases and J by 2 bases, leaving 12 bases between them. This CDR3 spans 16 amino acids. The V gene's germline CDR1 is SGHRS and CDR2 YFSETQ. As DNA, the CDR3 is TGCGCCAGCAGCTTGGGCGGGGCCGGGACCTACAATGAGCAGTTCTTC. Translation: CASSLGGAGTYNEQFF.

Notes on this clone: Other DNA sequences of this sample code for an identical CDR3. V usage is TRBV29-1 and J usage is TRBJ2-1, with D perhaps TRBD2 (6 bases). CDR1 and CDR2 from the germline V gene are SQVTM and ANQGSEA. Trimming shortened V by 3 bases and J by 1 base, and 10 bases separated the two germline ends. The CDR3 extends over 14 amino acids. CDR3 DNA sequence: TGCAGCGTTGAGAGAGGGAGGTCCTACAATGAGCAGTTCTTC. Its translation is CSVERGRSYNEQFF.